Listed below are T cell receptor beta chains from one sample, sequenced in a study of shared clonotypes between healthy human individuals. Sequencing was performed with immunoSEQ multiplex PCR; in TCRdb, only in-frame clones are kept and a portion is missing. The data hold about 2.4 million clones, with over 85% observed a single time. Sequenced sample: naive CD4+ T cells from PBMCs. Receptors originate from a man between 18 and 35 years old in good health. Some clones in this sample may be carry-over from other donors' samples. Both conserved end residues are part of each CDR3.

v_gene	j_gene	CDR3aa
TRBV5-5	TRBJ2-2	CASSLTGGTGELFF
TRBV15	TRBJ2-3	CATSGPGHTDTQYF
TRBV15	TRBJ2-7	CATSRDHIGTGPYEQYF
TRBV5-4	TRBJ2-6	CASSLAGGANVLTF
TRBV6-1	TRBJ2-1	CASSEAQSGPYNEQFF
TRBV27	TRBJ2-2	CASTLRGANTGELFF
TRBV19	TRBJ2-4	CASTPNGAKNIQYF
TRBV7-2	TRBJ1-1	CASSKLTGANTEAFF
TRBV19	TRBJ1-1	CASSTRTVNTEAFF
TRBV4-1	TRBJ2-1	CASSNPLASTYNEQFF
TRBV19	TRBJ2-3	CASSSGTGGDTQYF
TRBV6-1	TRBJ1-3	CASNEVANTIYF
TRBV6-5	TRBJ2-5	CASRMDGTYQETQYF
TRBV6-1	TRBJ2-7	CASSEGDSSYEQYF
TRBV30	TRBJ2-2	CAWSPQWMGTGELFF
TRBV5-4	TRBJ2-1	CASSLTSYEQFF
TRBV29-1	TRBJ1-3	CSFRSPPNTIYF
TRBV28	TRBJ1-4	CASGHLAGASNEKLFF
TRBV5-8	TRBJ1-3	CASSFTTGAGGNTIYF
TRBV6-6	NA	CASSIDRGLSYEQYF
TRBV2	TRBJ2-2	CASSDWLAGVRGTGELFF
TRBV5-1	TRBJ1-3	CASSLVGIGNTIYF
TRBV7-6	TRBJ2-3	CASSLSTDTQYF
TRBV6-5	TRBJ2-1	CASSYPGNNEQFF
TRBV28	TRBJ1-2	CASSPGQVVSGYTF
TRBV19	TRBJ1-1	CASNGAYTEAFF
TRBV11-2	TRBJ1-3	CASSPLPGNTIYF
TRBV10-3	TRBJ2-5	CAISVGWETQYF
TRBV19	TRBJ1-3	CASSIPITSSGNTIYF
TRBV19	TRBJ2-7	CASKQGSYEQYF
TRBV4-1	TRBJ2-7	CASSQASGQGREQYF
TRBV7-2	TRBJ1-2	CASSFAAGRTNYGYTF
TRBV19	TRBJ2-2	CASGRGERELFF
TRBV10-3	TRBJ1-3	CASTTSSGNTIYF
TRBV7-9	TRBJ1-2	CASSLDGTYGYTF
TRBV4-1	TRBJ2-7	CASSQITSGQGEQYF
TRBV18	TRBJ2-2	CASSGQGNTGELFF
TRBV4-3	TRBJ2-7	CASSQTWNSRVGEQYF
TRBV5-6	TRBJ2-5	CASSIQGQETQYF
TRBV6-9	TRBJ1-4	CASTERDRGGEKLFF
TRBV5-1	TRBJ2-1	CASSFPTSGTNNEQFF
TRBV28	TRBJ2-7	CASSPGRGQYF
TRBV7-9	TRBJ2-5	CASSSSAQRLETQYF
TRBV27	TRBJ2-5	CASSPYRAGETQYF
TRBV5-4	TRBJ2-1	CASSGTPVNEQFF
TRBV7-2	TRBJ2-2	CASSLNSVANTGELFF
TRBV28	TRBJ1-1	CASRHGTGHTEAFF
TRBV27	TRBJ2-1	CASSRGLAGDEQFF
TRBV7-8	TRBJ2-7	CASSLGVRTTSYEQYF
TRBV6-6	TRBJ1-5	CASRPRVSNQPQHF
TRBV11-2	TRBJ2-3	CASSFRTSPDTQYF
TRBV5-1	TRBJ2-7	CASSLDWGEQYF
TRBV6-5	TRBJ1-5	CASSYSNSNQPQHF
TRBV23-1	TRBJ1-1	CASSHPKTVIHTEAFF
TRBV28	TRBJ2-5	CASSLGQGSETQYF